The T cell receptor (beta chain) under discussion was sequenced for a study of blood T cell repertoires in COVID-19. Study in general: Both acute and convalescent COVID-19 samples were obtained from the United States, Italy and Spain. Sources were T cells, B-cell-depleted T cells, or PBMCs; the material itself was cDNA or gDNA.

Produced via immunoSEQ multiplex PCR; TCRdb's table is partial and in-frame only. The table includes about 270,000 clones, about four fifths detected once. Trimming removed 0 bases at V and 11 bases at J, with 15 bases between. Germline V gives CDR1 SGHNT, CDR2 YYREEE (reference sequence). The CDR3 is 15 amino acids. The V and J genes are TRBV5-4 and TRBJ1-6; a possible D gene is TRBD1 (6 bases). Sequencing was done on a sample of peripheral blood. The origin of this receptor is a woman aged 60-75 years with active or convalescent COVID-19. The CDR3: CASSLDAKQGTPLHF. The CDR3 nucleotides read TGTGCCAGCAGCTTGGATGCGAAACAGGGAACACCCCTCCACTTT.